The clone carrying this TCR beta chain has ten or more counts. V shed 6 bases, J shed 8 bases, and the junction held 10 bases outside the gene matches. The CDR3 length is 14 residues. Germline lookup yields CDR1 MNHEY and CDR2 SMNVEV (reference sequence). The data belong to a study of molecular identifiers for immune sequencing clone quantification. TCRdb reanalysed the PCR reads using MiXCR and keeps one entry per CDR3 protein. The sample includes 250,000 to 400,000 distinct CDR3 sequences, 20% to 25% of them seen just once. The chain combines TRBV27 with TRBJ2-1, with 7 nucleotides matching TRBD1. The receptor was isolated from a human donor in good health. Some libraries in this study had Jurkat cell RNA spiked in. The sample comprised naive CD8+ T cells from blood, with Jurkat cell RNA spiked in. Subset reported: FACS-sorted CD8+CD4-CCR7+CD45RA+ naive T cells. DNA of the CDR3: TGTGCCAGCAGAAACGAACAGGGGCAGGATGAGCAGTTCTTC. Encoded protein: CASRNEQGQDEQFF.